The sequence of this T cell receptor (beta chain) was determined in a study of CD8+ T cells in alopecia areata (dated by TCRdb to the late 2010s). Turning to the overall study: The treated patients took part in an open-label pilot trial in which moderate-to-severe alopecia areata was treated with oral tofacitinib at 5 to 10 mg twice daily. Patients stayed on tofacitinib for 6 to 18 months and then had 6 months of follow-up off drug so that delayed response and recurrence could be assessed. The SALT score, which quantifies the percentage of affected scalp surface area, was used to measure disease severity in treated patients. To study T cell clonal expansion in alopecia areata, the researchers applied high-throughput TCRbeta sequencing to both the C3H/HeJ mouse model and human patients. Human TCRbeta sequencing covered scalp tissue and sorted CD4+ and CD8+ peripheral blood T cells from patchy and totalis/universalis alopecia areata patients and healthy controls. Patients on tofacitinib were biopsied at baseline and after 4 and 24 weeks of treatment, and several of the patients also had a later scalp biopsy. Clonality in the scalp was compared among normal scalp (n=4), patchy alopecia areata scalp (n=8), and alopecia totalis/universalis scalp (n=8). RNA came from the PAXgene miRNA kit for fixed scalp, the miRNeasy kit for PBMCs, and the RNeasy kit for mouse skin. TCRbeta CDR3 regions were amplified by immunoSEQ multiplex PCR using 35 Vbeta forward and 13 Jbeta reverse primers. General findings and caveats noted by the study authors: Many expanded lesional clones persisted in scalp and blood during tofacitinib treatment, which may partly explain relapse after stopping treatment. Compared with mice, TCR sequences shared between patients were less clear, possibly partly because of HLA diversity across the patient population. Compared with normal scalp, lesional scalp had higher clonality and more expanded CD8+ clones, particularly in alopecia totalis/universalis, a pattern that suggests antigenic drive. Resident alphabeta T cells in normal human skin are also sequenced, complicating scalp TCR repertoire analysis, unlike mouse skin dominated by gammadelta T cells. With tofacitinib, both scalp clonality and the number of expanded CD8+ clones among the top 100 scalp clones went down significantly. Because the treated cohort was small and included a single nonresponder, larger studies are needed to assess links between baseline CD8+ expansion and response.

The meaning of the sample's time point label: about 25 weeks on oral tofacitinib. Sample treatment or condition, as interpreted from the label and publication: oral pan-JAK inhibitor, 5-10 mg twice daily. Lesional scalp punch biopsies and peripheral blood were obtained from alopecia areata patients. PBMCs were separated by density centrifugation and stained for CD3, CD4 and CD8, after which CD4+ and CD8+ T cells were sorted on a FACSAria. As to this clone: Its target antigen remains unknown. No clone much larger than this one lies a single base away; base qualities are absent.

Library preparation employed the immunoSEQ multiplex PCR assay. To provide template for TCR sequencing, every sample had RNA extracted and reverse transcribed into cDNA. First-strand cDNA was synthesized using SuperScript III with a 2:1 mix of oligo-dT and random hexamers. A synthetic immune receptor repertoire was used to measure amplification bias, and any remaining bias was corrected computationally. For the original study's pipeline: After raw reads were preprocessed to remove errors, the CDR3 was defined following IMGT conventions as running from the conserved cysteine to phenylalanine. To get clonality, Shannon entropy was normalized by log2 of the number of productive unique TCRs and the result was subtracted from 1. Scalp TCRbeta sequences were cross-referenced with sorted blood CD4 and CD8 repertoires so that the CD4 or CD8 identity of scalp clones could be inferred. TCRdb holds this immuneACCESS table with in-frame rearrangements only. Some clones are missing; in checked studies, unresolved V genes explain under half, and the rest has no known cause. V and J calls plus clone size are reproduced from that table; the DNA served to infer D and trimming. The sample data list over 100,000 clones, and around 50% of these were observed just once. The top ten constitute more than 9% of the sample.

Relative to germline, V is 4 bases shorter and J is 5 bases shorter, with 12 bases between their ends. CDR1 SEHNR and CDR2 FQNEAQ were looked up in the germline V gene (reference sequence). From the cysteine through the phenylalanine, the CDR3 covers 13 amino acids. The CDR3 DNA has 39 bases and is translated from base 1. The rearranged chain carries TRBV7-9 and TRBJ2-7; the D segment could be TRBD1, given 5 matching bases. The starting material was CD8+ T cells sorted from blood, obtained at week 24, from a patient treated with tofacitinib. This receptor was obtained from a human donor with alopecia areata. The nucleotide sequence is TGTGCCAGCAGCTCCCCGACAGAACACGAGCAGTACTTC. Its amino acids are CASSSPTEHEQYF.